These T cell receptor beta chains were read from a single sample in a study of shared clonotypes between healthy human individuals. Profiled with immunoSEQ multiplex PCR; TCRdb holds only in-frame clones, not every one. The table includes some 1 million clones, under 80% detected once. Sequenced input: memory CD4+ T cells sorted from blood. Receptors originate from a man aged 18 to 35 in good health. The CDR3 runs from the conserved cysteine through the conserved F or W. The D gene is left open where the match is weak. The listing skips clone size in some rows; elsewhere it reads once, few, many or a size class.

J gene | D gene | clone size | V gene | CDR3 DNA | CDR3 protein
TRBJ1-6 | . | . | TRBV19 | TGTGCCAGTACCACCCAAGGCTCCTATAATTCACCCCTCCACTTT | CASTTQGSYNSPLHF
TRBJ2-1 | TRBD2 | . | TRBV28 | TGTGCCAGCAGTTTTGTTTCGGCTAGCGGGAACAATGAGCAGTTCTTC | CASSFVSASGNNEQFF
TRBJ1-1 | . | . | TRBV18 | TGTGCCAGCTCGCAGGGACGGAACACTGAAGCTTTCTTT | CASSQGRNTEAFF
TRBJ2-7 | . | . | TRBV6-5 | TGTGCCAGCAGCCCGGGGGCAGGGGTGGCCGAGCAGTACTTC | CASSPGAGVAEQYF
TRBJ2-1 | . | . | TRBV27 | TGTGCCAGCAGTCCCTTCCCGGCCTGGGGCAATGAGCAGTTCTTC | CASSPFPAWGNEQFF
TRBJ2-3 | . | . | TRBV6-5 | TGTGCCAGCAAGGGCAGGGGGGGCGCAGATACGCAGTATTTT | CASKGRGGADTQYF
TRBJ1-1 | . | . | TRBV5-6 | TGTGCCAGCAGCTTGGTTCGTCCAGGGCCTACCCCGATGAACACTGAAGCTTTCTTT | CASSLVRPGPTPMNTEAFF
TRBJ1-3 | . | . | TRBV6-1 | TGTGCCAGCAGTGAAGCAGGGGGGGGCTCTGGAAACACCATATATTTT | CASSEAGGGSGNTIYF
TRBJ2-7 | TRBD2 | . | TRBV2 | TGTGCCAGCAGCCGGACTAGCGGGGGGGCCTACGAGCAGTACTTC | CASSRTSGGAYEQYF
TRBJ2-7 | TRBD1 | . | TRBV5-8 | TGTGCCAGCAGCTTGGAGGGACAGAATTCCTACGAGCAGTACTTC | CASSLEGQNSYEQYF
TRBJ2-3 | TRBD2 | . | TRBV2 | TGTGCCAGCTCCATACTAGCGGGGGGTCCCACCTTTACGCAGTATTTT | CASSILAGGPTFTQYF
TRBJ2-7 | . | . | TRBV10-3 | TGTGCCACAGAGACGCAGGGTAGGGAGTACTTC | CATETQGREYF
TRBJ2-3 | . | . | TRBV30 | TGTGCCTGGAGTGGTGGAAGCGGGAGCACAGATACGCAGTATTTT | CAWSGGSGSTDTQYF
TRBJ2-3 | TRBD2 | . | TRBV5-5 | TGTGCCAGCAGCTTGAATCCAGCGGGAGTCACAGATACGCAGTATTTT | CASSLNPAGVTDTQYF
TRBJ1-5 | . | few | TRBV29-1 | TGCAGCGTTGTGGAGAGGGGGAATCAGCCCCAGCATTTT | CSVVERGNQPQHF
TRBJ2-5 | . | . | TRBV7-9 | TGTGCCAGCAGCCGCGACAGCCTCCAAGAGACCCAGTACTTC | CASSRDSLQETQYF
TRBJ1-6 | . | . | TRBV2 | TGTGCCAGCAGCGGAGAGACAAATTCACCCCTCCACTTT | CASSGETNSPLHF
TRBJ2-4 | . | . | TRBV7-2 | TGTGCCAGCAGCTTAGGTATCTTAGCCAAAAACATTCAGTACTTC | CASSLGILAKNIQYF
TRBJ2-7 | . | . | TRBV5-1 | TGCGCCAGCAGCGCGGGGACATCCTCCTACGAGCAGTACTTC | CASSAGTSSYEQYF
TRBJ2-1 | TRBD2 | . | TRBV2 | TGTGCCAGCAGTGAAGCAGGGACTAGCTGGCCGTTCTTC | CASSEAGTSWPFF
TRBJ2-5 | TRBD2 | . | TRBV5-1 | TGCGCCAGCACCCTGCAAGGACTAGCGGGGGTGGAAGCAGGGACCCAGTACTTC | CASTLQGLAGVEAGTQYF
TRBJ1-4 | . | . | TRBV5-1 | TGCGCCAGCAGCTTGGAGGGATTCGGCGAAAAACTGTTTTTT | CASSLEGFGEKLFF
TRBJ2-5 | . | once | TRBV5-4 | TGTGCCAGCAGCCCGCCATACGAACAGGGCGAGACCCAGTACTTC | CASSPPYEQGETQYF
TRBJ2-5 | . | . | TRBV20-1 | TGCAGTGCTTGGTGGGAGGAGACCCAGTACTTC | CSAWWEETQYF
TRBJ1-2 | TRBD1 | . | TRBV6-1 | TGTGCCAGCAGTGAAGTTCCGGGACAGGGGGGGCGTGGCTACACCTTC | CASSEVPGQGGRGYTF
TRBJ2-7 | . | . | TRBV7-9 | TGTGCCAGCAGCTTAGTTGCTAGGCGCGAGCAGTACTTC | CASSLVARREQYF
TRBJ2-4 | TRBD1 | . | TRBV30 | TGTGCCTGGGCACCAGGGGGCCTAGGACTAGCCAAAAACATTCAGTACTTC | CAWAPGGLGLAKNIQYF
TRBJ2-5 | . | few | TRBV15 | TGTGCCACCAGCAGAGATCTCGTAAACCAAGAGACCCAGTACTTC | CATSRDLVNQETQYF
TRBJ2-7 | TRBD1 | few | TRBV20-1 | TGCAGTGCTAGGACAGGGAGCGAGCAGTACTTC | CSARTGSEQYF
TRBJ2-1 | . | few | TRBV7-2 | TGTGCCAGCAGCTTAGGGGGTCGCCATAACAATGAGCAGTTCTTC | CASSLGGRHNNEQFF
TRBJ2-6 | . | . | TRBV6-1 | TGTGCCAGCAGTGAAGCTCTGCTCTCTGGGGCCAACGTCCTGACTTTC | CASSEALLSGANVLTF
TRBJ2-5 | TRBD2 | . | TRBV7-2 | TGTGCCAGCAGCAAACGACTAGCGGGAGAAGAGACCCAGTACTTC | CASSKRLAGEETQYF
TRBJ2-7 | . | . | TRBV7-9 | TGTGCCAGCAGCTTAGCGGGGGTAGGGGAGCAGTACTTC | CASSLAGVGEQYF
TRBJ1-2 | . | once | TRBV6-1 | TGTGCCAGCAGTGAATACTCTGGGAACTATGGCTACACCTTC | CASSEYSGNYGYTF
TRBJ1-2 | . | . | TRBV11-2 | TGTGCCAGCAGCCCGCGGGACGGATATGGCTACACCTTC | CASSPRDGYGYTF
TRBJ2-6 | . | . | TRBV9 | TGTGCCAGCAGCTCAAGGGTGGCCCTATCCACAGGTGGGGCCAACGTCCTGACTTTC | CASSSRVALSTGGANVLTF
TRBJ2-4 | . | . | TRBV5-4 | TGTGCCAGCAGCTTGACAGCTTCGGCCAAAAACATTCAGTACTTC | CASSLTASAKNIQYF
TRBJ2-5 | TRBD2 | . | TRBV7-2 | TGTGCCAGCAGCTGGACTAGCGGGCAAGAGACCCAGTACTTC | CASSWTSGQETQYF
TRBJ2-2 | . | . | TRBV7-3 | TGTGCCAGCAGCCTTCATGGGCTAGCAACCCGGGGGGAGCTGTTTTTT | CASSLHGLATRGELFF
TRBJ1-3 | . | . | TRBV11-2 | TGTGCCAGCAGCTTAGTCTGGACGGCCGCCTCTGGAAACACCATATATTTT | CASSLVWTAASGNTIYF
TRBJ2-7 | . | . | TRBV5-5 | TGTGCCAGCAGCCCGGGCCTCTTGGGGTACGAGCAGTACTTC | CASSPGLLGYEQYF
TRBJ1-4 | . | few | TRBV2 | TGTGCCAGCAGTTTGAACATGAATGAAAAACTGTTTTTT | CASSLNMNEKLFF
TRBJ2-7 | . | . | TRBV29-1 | TGCAGCGTTGAACAGGGCGGGTACGAGCAGTACTTC | CSVEQGGYEQYF
TRBJ1-3 | . | . | TRBV7-2 | TGTGCCAGCAGCTTAGACTCAGGGGGAAACACCATATATTTT | CASSLDSGGNTIYF
TRBJ1-2 | . | . | TRBV6-5 | TGTGCCAGCTATGAGGGTGGCTATGGCTACACCTTC | CASYEGGYGYTF
TRBJ2-3 | . | few | TRBV10-1 | TGCGCCAGCAGTGAGGTGGGGGGCAGGTTGCGCACAGATACGCAGTATTTT | CASSEVGGRLRTDTQYF
TRBJ2-1 | . | few | TRBV7-9 | TGTGCCAGCAGTATAAATGAGCAGTTCTTC | CASSINEQFF
TRBJ2-6 | . | . | TRBV5-1 | TGCGCCAGCAGCCTAGGGGGTTCCGGGGCCAACGTCCTGACTTTC | CASSLGGSGANVLTF
TRBJ2-5 | . | . | TRBV18 | TGTGCCAGCTCACCATTCACCCAAGAGACCCAGTACTTC | CASSPFTQETQYF
TRBJ2-3 | . | . | TRBV21-1 | TGTGCCAGGATACTAGCGGGGGGTTGTACGCAGTATTTT | CARILAGGCTQYF
TRBJ2-3 | . | . | TRBV7-3 | TGTGCCAGCAGCTTTACTTTCACAGATACGCAGTATTTT | CASSFTFTDTQYF
TRBJ2-7 | TRBD2 | . | TRBV7-9 | TGTGCCGGTTCGGTAGCGGGAGTCGGCGAGCAGTACTTC | CAGSVAGVGEQYF